This T cell receptor (beta chain) was sequenced in a study of blood T cells in healthy people across ages. Study observations and caveats: Age advanced and TCR beta diversity per million T cells fell, roughly linearly. As naive T cell percentage varied, TCR beta diversity correlated strongly with it.

The authors ran a second PCR of about 6 to 12 cycles using a sample-barcoded 5' primer and a J-beta primer mix. TCRdb reprocessed the 5' RACE reads via MiXCR and lists one record per CDR3 protein. This repertoire shows some 550,000 distinct CDR3 sequences, roughly 43% found once; its top ten account for about 22%. CDR3 length: 14 residues. Trimming stripped 6 bases from V and 0 bases from J, with 12 bases between. Per germline, CDR1 ENHRY and CDR2 SYGVKD. Donors were healthy Caucasian individuals from Russia aged roughly 6 to 95. Donors each provided roughly 10 milliliters of peripheral blood. This clonotype has a handful of counts. Its target is not known.

The sequenced material came from blood. This rearrangement joins TRBV10-3 to TRBJ2-7; TRBD1 is a possible D gene (6 bases). The receptor was isolated from a man of 80 years or more in good health. The CDR3 DNA reads TGTGCCATCAGAAGGACAGTAGACTCCTACGAGCAGTACTTC. Its translation is CAIRRTVDSYEQYF.